The rows below give T cell receptor beta chains drawn from one sample of a study of OX40 agonist ivuxolimab in advanced cancers. TCRdb keeps only in-frame clones here, not all; method: immunoSEQ multiplex PCR. The data show approximately 46,000 clones, roughly 90% seen once. Sequencing used CD4+ or CD8+ T cells sorted from blood, obtained in a trial of the OX40 agonist ivuxolimab. The source is an adult with an advanced solid tumor such as melanoma, head and neck, liver or kidney cancer. Both conserved end residues are part of each CDR3. The D gene is left open where the match is weak. Clone size is not always given. Where it is, it says once, few, many or a class for expanded clones.

clone_size d_call j_call v_call cdr3_nt cdr3_aa
NA NA TRBJ2-4 TRBV2 TGTGCCAGCAGTGAAGCTTGGAGGGGGATAGCCAAAAACATTCAGTACTTC CASSEAWRGIAKNIQYF
NA NA TRBJ2-7 TRBV9 TGTGCCAGCAGCCCTGGGTCTCTTAGCTACGAGCAGTACTTC CASSPGSLSYEQYF
NA NA TRBJ2-3 TRBV27 TGTGCCAGCAGTTCCTTGGGGGAGTCAGATACGCAGTATTTT CASSSLGESDTQYF
once NA TRBJ2-3 TRBV28 TGTGCCAGCGAGAGACAGGTGGGCACAGATACGCAGTATTTT CASERQVGTDTQYF
NA NA TRBJ2-2 TRBV11-2 TGTGCCAGCAGCTCCGGACAGACTTATAACACCGGGGAGCTGTTTTTT CASSSGQTYNTGELFF
NA NA TRBJ2-5 TRBV27 TGTGCCAGCAGTTTAGGTGAGACCCAGTACTTC CASSLGETQYF
NA TRBD1 TRBJ2-6 TRBV7-2 TGTGCCAGCAGCTTAAGGGGGCGTGGGGCCAACGTCCTGACTTTC CASSLRGRGANVLTF
NA TRBD2 TRBJ2-7 TRBV12-5 TGTGCTAGTGCCGGGGGGGCTCCCAGCTACGAGCAGTACTTC CASAGGAPSYEQYF
NA NA TRBJ2-1 TRBV4-1 TGCGCCAGCAGCCAAGAAACAGGTTACAATGAGCAGTTCTTC CASSQETGYNEQFF
NA TRBD1 TRBJ1-2 TRBV7-2 TGTGCCAGCAGCTTGTCCCGGGACAGGGGTCTGAACTATGGCTACACCTTC CASSLSRDRGLNYGYTF
NA NA TRBJ2-7 TRBV28 TGTGCCAGCAGTTTAGGGCAATACGAGCAGTACTTC CASSLGQYEQYF
NA TRBD1 TRBJ2-7 TRBV7-7 TGTGCTACCCGGGACAGGGAGGGCGAGCAGTACTTC CATRDREGEQYF
NA NA TRBJ1-5 TRBV19 TGTGCCAGCGCCAACGGGGTCAGCAATCAGCCCCAGCATTTT CASANGVSNQPQHF
NA TRBD1 TRBJ2-2 TRBV5-1 TGCGCCAGCAGCTTGGAGGGGGCAAGCACCGGGGAGCTGTTTTTT CASSLEGASTGELFF
few NA TRBJ2-6 TRBV5-8 TGTGCCAGCAGCTTGGACTCTACTGGGGCCAACGTCCTGACTTTC CASSLDSTGANVLTF
once NA TRBJ1-5 TRBV21-1 TGTGCCAGCAGCAAAAAGAGGGGACAGGGGGCCGAGAATCAGCCCCAGCATTTT CASSKKRGQGAENQPQHF
NA NA TRBJ2-1 TRBV7-8 TGTGCCAGCAGCTCCGGCGAAGGTAACAATGAGCAGTTCTTC CASSSGEGNNEQFF
NA NA TRBJ1-1 TRBV7-9 TGTGCCAGCAGCTCCAGGAATATGAACACTGAAGCTTTCTTT CASSSRNMNTEAFF
NA TRBD1 TRBJ2-2 TRBV7-6 TGTGCCAGCAGCCCCAGGGGGAACGGGGAGCTGTTTTTT CASSPRGNGELFF
NA NA TRBJ2-2 TRBV30 TGTGCCTGGGGGACCTGGGCGCGGAACACCGGGGAGCTGTTTTTT CAWGTWARNTGELFF
NA NA TRBJ1-5 TRBV4-1 TGCGCCAGCAGCGGGAAGGGGGTCGGCAATCAGCCCCAGCATTTT CASSGKGVGNQPQHF
NA NA TRBJ1-5 TRBV6-6 TGTGCCAGCAGTTACGCGGTCCATCAGCCCCAGCATTTT CASSYAVHQPQHF
NA NA TRBJ1-1 TRBV6-6 TGTGCCAGCAGTAATAGTCCCAGATTAACTGAAGCTTTCTTT CASSNSPRLTEAFF
NA NA TRBJ2-6 TRBV7-9 TGTGCCAGCAACCAAGCGGACAGTGCTTCCTCTGGGGCCAACGTCCTGACTTTC CASNQADSASSGANVLTF
NA NA TRBJ1-1 TRBV20-1 TGCAGTGCGTCCCATGAAGCTTTCTTT CSASHEAFF
NA NA TRBJ2-1 TRBV5-1 TGCGCCAGCAGCTTTACCTCCCCCCTACAGGGAGGCTCCTACAATGAGCAGTTCTTC CASSFTSPLQGGSYNEQFF
NA NA TRBJ1-5 TRBV6-1 TGTGCCAGCAGTGAAGGTTTCCGGGTAGCGGTGTCCAATCAGCCCCAGCATTTT CASSEGFRVAVSNQPQHF
NA TRBD1 TRBJ2-2 TRBV4-1 TGCGCCAGCAGCCCAGGGGGTGGGGACACCGGGGAGCTGTTTTTT CASSPGGGDTGELFF